What follows are 17 T cell receptor beta chains derived from one specimen sequenced in a study of brain T cells in children with intractable seizures. TCRdb keeps only in-frame clones here, not all; method: immunoSEQ multiplex PCR. The sample lists around 80,000 clones, about 90% occurring once. The sample in question was peripheral blood, obtained at surgery. The source is a girl aged 2 to 9 with Rasmussen encephalitis and intractable seizures.

This clone was seen only once. This chain joins TRBV2 and TRBJ2-1; 11 bases fit TRBD2. Germline V gives CDR1 SNHLY, CDR2 FYNNEI. Trimming took 7 bases from V and 4 from J; bases not matched to a gene: 3. This CDR3 contains 14 residues. CDR3 nucleotide sequence: TGTGCCAGCACGGGACTAGCGGTTTACAATGAGCAGTTCTTC. The encoded protein is CASTGLAVYNEQFF.

The rearrangement links TRBV10-3 to TRBJ2-1; 10 bases align to TRBD1. The CDR3 has 13 residues. V shed 6 bases and J 4 bases; nucleotides not matched to a gene: 0. Per germline, CDR1 ENHRY and CDR2 SYGVKD. CDR3 residues: CAIRDRGYNEQFF. DNA of the CDR3: TGTGCCATCAGGGACAGGGGGTACAATGAGCAGTTCTTC.

The chain recombines TRBV18 with TRBJ2-5; D may be TRBD2 (6 bases). Germline loops: CDR1 KGHSH, CDR2 LQKENI. The V end was cut by 1 base, the J end by 0 bases, with 15 bases between. The CDR3 length is 17 residues. CDR3 DNA sequence: TGTGCCAGCTCACCACTGAGCAAGCGGGCCCACCAAGAGACCCAGTACTTC. Protein product: CASSPLSKRAHQETQYF.

The chain carries TRBV2 and TRBJ2-7, with D tentatively TRBD1 (6 bases). V lost 6 bases and J lost 0, with 18 bases in between. Germline CDR1 reads SNHLY; CDR2 reads FYNNEI. The CDR3 has 16 amino acids. CDR3 amino acids: CASRTSDSHYSYEQYF. The CDR3 bases are TGTGCCAGCAGGACCTCGGACAGCCACTACTCCTACGAGCAGTACTTC.

V and J are TRBV18 and TRBJ1-4; no clear D gene. Germline V CDR1 and CDR2: KGHSH, LQKENI. V gave up 3 bases and J gave up 5 bases, with 13 bases separating them. This CDR3 is built from 15 residues. CDR3 nucleotides: TGTGCCAGCTCACCGCAGCACAGCCTAAATGAAAAACTGTTTTTT. Protein: CASSPQHSLNEKLFF.

V and J are TRBV5-4 and TRBJ1-6, with TRBD1 as a possible D gene (6 bases). V gave up 4 bases and J gave up 9 bases, with 20 bases separating them. Germline assignment: CDR1 SGHNT and CDR2 YYREEE (reference sequence). CDR3 length: 16 residues. CDR3 in amino acids: CASSPWTAGGSSPLHF. CDR3 in DNA: TGTGCCAGCAGCCCATGGACAGCTGGCGGGTCTTCACCCCTCCACTTT.

This clone was recorded only once. V is TRBV4-2 and J is TRBJ2-1, with D hard to call. CDR1 is LGHNA, CDR2 YNFKEQ, per germline. The CDR3 is 16 amino acids. V lost 3 bases to trimming and J lost 0 bases, with 12 bases between them. The CDR3 bases are TGTGCCAGCAGCCAGTTCCCAGTCAGCTCCTACAATGAGCAGTTCTTC. Translating it yields CASSQFPVSSYNEQFF.

The CDR3: CSVEGTENTTGELFF. CDR3 bases: TGCAGCGTTGAGGGGACGGAGAATACTACCGGGGAGCTGTTTTTT. The chain recombines TRBV29-1 with TRBJ2-2; D tentatively fits TRBD1 or TRBD2 (5 bases each). V was clipped by 3 bases and J by 5 bases, with 16 bases between them. Germline-derived CDR1 and CDR2 are SQVTM and ANQGSEA. The CDR3 has 15 residues.

CDR3 loop: CASSSSSGTRWVTDTQYF. The CDR3 DNA is TGTGCCAGCTCTTCTTCTAGCGGGACACGGTGGGTCACAGATACGCAGTATTTT. The chain couples TRBV18 to TRBJ2-3; 9 bases are a match to TRBD2. CDR1 is KGHSH, CDR2 LQKENI, per germline. V was clipped by 6 bases and J by 2 bases; unmatched bases: 15. This CDR3 has 18 residues. The variable domain in full, completed from reference TRBV18 and TRBJ2-3, reads NAGVMQNPRHLVRRRGQEARLRCSPMKGHSHVYWYRQLPEEGLKFMVYLQKENIIDESGMPKERFSAEFPKEGPSILRIQQVVRGDSAAYFCASSSSSGTRWVTDTQYFGPGTRLTVL.

The gene calls are TRBV18 and TRBJ2-5; D gene ambiguous. CDR3 length equals 14 residues. Germline lookup yields CDR1 KGHSH and CDR2 LQKENI. V lost 6 bases and J 0 bases, leaving 11 bases between the germline ends. Here the CDR3 reads CASSLKRYQETQYF. CDR3 DNA: TGTGCCAGCTCCTTGAAGAGATACCAAGAGACCCAGTACTTC.

J is TRBJ1-3 and V is TRBV11-3; D possibly corresponds to TRBD1 (6 bases). Germline CDR1 is SGHNT and CDR2 is YENEEA. The CDR3 is 16 residues long. V lost 5 bases and J 2 bases, leaving 16 bases between the germline ends. The CDR3: CASSLTGPGPGNTIYF. The CDR3 region has the DNA TGTGCCAGCAGCCTTACAGGGCCAGGGCCTGGAAACACCATATATTTT.

The chain is built from TRBV10-2 and TRBJ2-7, with TRBD1 matching over 10 bases. There are 16 residues in the CDR3. CDR1 WSHSY and CDR2 SAAADI come from the germline V gene. The trim removed 8 bases at V and 6 bases at J, leaving 16 bases unmatched. The CDR3 is CASVSLGQGDSGEQYF. CDR3 coding DNA: TGCGCCAGCGTTAGTTTAGGACAGGGGGACTCGGGCGAGCAGTACTTC.

This chain links TRBV11-2 with TRBJ2-1; D unclear. Germline V CDR1 and CDR2: SGHAT, FQNNGV. This CDR3 is 14 amino acids long. V was shortened by 3 bases and J by 7 bases, with 13 bases between the two germline ends. The CDR3 coding sequence is TGTGCCAGCAGCTTGGGCCTCCTCGCAAATGAGCAGTTCTTC. Its protein product is CASSLGLLANEQFF.

The rearrangement links TRBV4-1 to TRBJ1-5; D ambiguous. CDR3 length equals 13 residues. Trimming took 0 bases from V and 6 from J, leaving 6 bases between them. From germline, CDR1 is MGHRA and CDR2 YSYEKL. This CDR3 reads CASSQDPGQPQHF. The CDR3 bases are TGCGCCAGCAGCCAAGACCCCGGTCAGCCCCAGCATTTT.

The CDR3 loop reads CASSQDIRGTRIGETQYF. The CDR3 nucleotides read TGTGCCAGCAGCCAAGATATTAGGGGGACTAGGATAGGAGAGACCCAGTACTTC. The chain employs TRBV4-2 and TRBJ2-5; 8 bases align to TRBD2. CDR3 size: 18 residues. The germline V gene encodes CDR1 LGHNA and CDR2 YNFKEQ. The ends lost 0 bases at V and 4 bases at J; junction bases unmatched: 13.

CDR3 sequence reads: CASNDRPYEQYF. For the CDR3, the DNA is TGTGCCAGCAATGACAGACCCTACGAGCAGTACTTC. This chain links TRBV5-5 with TRBJ2-7; possibly TRBD1 for D (5 bases). CDR1 and CDR2 from the germline V gene are SGHKS and YYEKEE (reference sequence). The CDR3 consists of 12 residues. The germline V and J ends were trimmed by 6 bases and 2 bases, with 9 bases remaining between them.

The chain is built from TRBV9 and TRBJ2-1; 12 bases are shared with TRBD2. Germline V gene sequence: CDR1 SGDLS, CDR2 YYNGEE. The CDR3 totals 16 residues. Unmatched junction bases numbered 6, after V lost 1 base and J lost 7 bases. As DNA, the CDR3 is TGTGCCAGCAGCGTAACGGGACTAGCGGGTTTAAATGAGCAGTTCTTC. Protein product: CASSVTGLAGLNEQFF. The full variable domain, with the rest looked up from reference TRBV9 and TRBJ2-1, is DSGVTQTPKHLITATGQRVTLRCSPRSGDLSVYWYQQSLDQGLQFLIQYYNGEERAKGNILERFSAQQFPDLHSELNLSSLELGDSALYFCASSVTGLAGLNEQFFGPGTRLTVL.